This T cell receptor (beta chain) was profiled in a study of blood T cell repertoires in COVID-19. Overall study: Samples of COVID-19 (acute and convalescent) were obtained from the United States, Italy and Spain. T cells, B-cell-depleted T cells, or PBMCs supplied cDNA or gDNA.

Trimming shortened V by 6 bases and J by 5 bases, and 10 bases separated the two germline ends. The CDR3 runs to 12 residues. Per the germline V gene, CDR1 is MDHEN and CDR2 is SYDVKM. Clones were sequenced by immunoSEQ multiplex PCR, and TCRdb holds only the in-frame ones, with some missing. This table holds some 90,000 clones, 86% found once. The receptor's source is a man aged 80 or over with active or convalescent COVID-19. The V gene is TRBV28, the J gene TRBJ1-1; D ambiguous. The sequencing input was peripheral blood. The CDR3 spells CASRTGGTEAFF. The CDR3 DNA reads TGTGCCAGCAGGACTGGAGGGACTGAAGCTTTCTTT. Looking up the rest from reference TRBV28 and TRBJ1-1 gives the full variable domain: DVKVTQSSRYLVKRTGEKVFLECVQDMDHENMFWYRQDPGLGLRLIYFSYDVKMKEKGDIPEGYSVSREKKERFSLILESASTNQTSMYLCASRTGGTEAFFGQGTRLTVV.